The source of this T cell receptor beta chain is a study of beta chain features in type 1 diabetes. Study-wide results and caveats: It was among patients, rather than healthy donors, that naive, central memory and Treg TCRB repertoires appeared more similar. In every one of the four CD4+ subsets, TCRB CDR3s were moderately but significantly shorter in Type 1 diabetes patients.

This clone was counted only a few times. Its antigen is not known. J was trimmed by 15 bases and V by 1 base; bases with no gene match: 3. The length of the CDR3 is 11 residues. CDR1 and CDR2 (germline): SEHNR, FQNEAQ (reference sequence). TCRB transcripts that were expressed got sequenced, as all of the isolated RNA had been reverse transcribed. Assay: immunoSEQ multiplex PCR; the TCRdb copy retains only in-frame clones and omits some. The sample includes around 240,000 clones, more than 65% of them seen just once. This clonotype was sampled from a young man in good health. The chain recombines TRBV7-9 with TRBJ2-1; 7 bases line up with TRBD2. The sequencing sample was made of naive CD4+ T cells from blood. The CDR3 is CASSLEREPFF. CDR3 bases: TGTGCCAGCAGCTTAGAGCGGGAACCGTTCTTC.